This TCR beta chain was identified during a study of sequential checkpoint blockade in melanoma (dated by TCRdb to 2018 to 2020). Describing the broader study: In a 1:1 randomization, patients received either first-line nivolumab then ipilimumab (arm A) or ipilimumab then nivolumab (arm B). Maintenance nivolumab came after both trial sequences. DNA from approximately 88 pretreatment melanoma tumor samples was subjected to TCRbeta immunosequencing. For 20 to 25 patients, matched tumor biopsies were obtained before treatment and at week 13, following single-agent nivolumab (arm A) or ipilimumab (arm B). About 80% of the matched tumor biopsy pairs taken before and after treatment were from the same lesion. The paper's findings and limits, for the study overall: Validation of the response-prediction model combining TCR metrics and mutation burden is needed in larger, independent patient cohorts. Within-arm analyses of tumor T-cell fraction were limited by small sample sizes and reduced statistical power. Patients with increases in tumor T-cell fraction and clonality by week 13 were approximately 30 times more likely to achieve clinical benefit. PD-L1 staining and CD8+ T-cell counts correlated with tumor T-cell fraction and clonality, whereas mutational load did not. In the nivolumab-first arm (arm A), an association was found between pretreatment tumor TIL clonality and response (P = .04).

The immunoSEQ Assay was used to immunosequence TCRbeta CDR3 regions from genomic DNA. Before high-throughput sequencing, the genomic DNA was amplified using bias-controlled multiplex PCR. The authors' analysis ran thus. To quantify the absolute abundance of each unique TCRbeta CDR3 region, the sequences were collapsed and filtered. Clonality, defined as 1 minus Pielou's evenness, was calculated using only productive rearrangements. Tumor T-cell fraction was computed by normalizing TCRbeta template counts to usable DNA, estimated from several housekeeping genes. Clones with significantly greater frequencies in on-treatment versus baseline samples were identified using a previously published method. TCRdb obtained this table from immuneACCESS and retained in-frame rearrangements with V and J assigned. These tables miss some clones; where compared with another copy, unresolved V genes account for less than half of the shortfall, and the remainder is unexplained. V and J calls plus clone size are reproduced from that table; the DNA served to infer D and trimming. In all, the sample holds over 2,000 clones, and 20% to 25% of those were seen once. The ten largest clones capture 20% of the sample.

Measured from the cysteine to the phenylalanine, the CDR3 is 14 residues long. Only CDR3 DNA remains: 42 bases, in frame from the first base. CDR1 is given as SGHNT and CDR2 as YENEEA, both from the germline V gene. V is cut by 4 bases and J by 0 bases, and the space between the germline ends is 7 bases. The treatment or condition label on this specimen signifies: randomized to nivolumab then ipilimumab (arm A) or the reverse (arm B). None of the patients in the trial had previously been given DNA-damaging chemotherapy. Samples were obtained from patients with melanoma enrolled in CheckMate 064, a randomized, open-label phase II trial of sequential checkpoint blockade. Genomic DNA from formalin-fixed paraffin-embedded (FFPE) tissue samples was used for tumor TCR sequencing. This clone was seen repeatedly, ten times or more. It has no known antigen specificity. Base-call qualities are not available, and no considerably larger clone is one nucleotide away.

Here the chain combines TRBV11-3 and TRBJ1-5; no D gene call is confident. The receptor comes from a human donor with melanoma. Sample: tumor tissue (inferred from file names), taken from a patient given nivolumab and ipilimumab in sequence. The CDR3 has the sequence CASSSRISNQPQHF. The DNA sequence is as follows: TGTGCCAGCAGCTCCCGGATTAGCAATCAGCCCCAGCATTTT.